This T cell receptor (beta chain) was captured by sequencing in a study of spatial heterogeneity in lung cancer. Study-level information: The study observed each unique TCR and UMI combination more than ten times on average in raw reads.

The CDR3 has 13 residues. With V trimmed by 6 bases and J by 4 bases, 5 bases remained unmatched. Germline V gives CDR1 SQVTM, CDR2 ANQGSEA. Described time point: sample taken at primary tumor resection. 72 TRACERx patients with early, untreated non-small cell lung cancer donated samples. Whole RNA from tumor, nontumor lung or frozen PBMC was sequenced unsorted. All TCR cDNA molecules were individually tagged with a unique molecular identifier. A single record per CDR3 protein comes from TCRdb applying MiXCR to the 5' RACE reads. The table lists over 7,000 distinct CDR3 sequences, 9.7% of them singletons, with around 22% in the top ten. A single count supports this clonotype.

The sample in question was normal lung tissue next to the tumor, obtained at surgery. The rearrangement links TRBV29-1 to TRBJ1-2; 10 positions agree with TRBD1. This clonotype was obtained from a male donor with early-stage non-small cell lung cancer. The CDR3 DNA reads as TGCAGCGTCGGACAGGGGGACATCTATGGCTACACCTTC. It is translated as CSVGQGDIYGYTF.